These 4 T cell receptor beta chains came from one sample sequenced in a study of shared clonotypes between healthy human individuals (dated by TCRdb to the early 2020s). CD8 naive samples were CD45RO-negative cells positively selected for CCR7, giving a CD45RA+CCR7+ population that excluded TemRA cells. Receptor libraries were prepared by the immunoSEQ multiplex PCR assay. As stored in TCRdb, this immuneACCESS dataset retains in-frame rearrangements with V and J assigned. A fraction of the clones does not appear; measured against another copy, unresolved V genes explain less than half of the discrepancy, and the remainder lacks a known reason. The sample profile shows more than 2 million clones; 85% to 95% of them were found once. The ten largest clones take up more than 0.95% of the sample. The specimen was naive CD8+ T cells sorted from blood. What the cell subset or site label conveys for this sample: CD45RA+CCR7+. Source of these receptors: a man aged 18 to 30 in good health.

This chain uses TRBV9 with TRBJ1-2; D ambiguous. The CDR3 runs to 14 residues. V was clipped by 4 bases and J by 4 bases, with 14 bases between them. CDR1 is SGDLS and CDR2 is YYNGEE in the germline V gene. CDR3 nucleotide sequence: TGTGCCAGCAGCCCGGACGGGGAGGGCTATGGCTACACCTTC. Protein sequence: CASSPDGEGYGYTF.

V is TRBV30 and J is TRBJ1-2, with no clear D. The ends were cut back, 0 bases at V and 7 bases at J, with 12 bases in the middle. Germline V gives CDR1 GTSNPN, CDR2 SVGIG (reference sequence). This CDR3 has 13 residues. The CDR3 bases are TGTGCCTGGAGTGTCGGCAGCCTTGTTGGCTACACCTTC. This encodes CAWSVGSLVGYTF.

Points on this clone: Other DNA sequences within the sample encode an identical CDR3. The chain uses TRBV27 and TRBJ2-7; TRBD2 agrees at 11 bases. CDR3 size: 14 residues. Per the germline V gene, CDR1 is MNHEY and CDR2 is SMNVEV (reference sequence). J was trimmed by 7 bases and V by 6 bases; bases with no gene match: 8. The CDR3 loop is CASRLAGGPGEQYF. In DNA, the CDR3 is TGTGCCAGCAGGTTAGCGGGAGGGCCTGGTGAGCAGTACTTC.

This chain uses TRBV5-1 with TRBJ2-7, with D perhaps matching TRBD2 (6 bases). Germline values: CDR1 SGHRS, CDR2 YFSETQ. The CDR3 is made up of 15 amino acids. Deletions cut 0 bases from V and 5 bases from J, with 15 bases between. CDR3 in amino acids: CASSLGFRDWDEQYF. Written as DNA, the CDR3 is TGCGCCAGCAGCTTGGGCTTTCGGGACTGGGACGAGCAGTACTTC.